The TCR beta chain under discussion was sequenced for a study of somatic mutations in cytotoxic T cells in rheumatoid arthritis. This clone was counted between two and nine times. Its antigen is unknown. Germline V lookup: CDR1 LGHNA, CDR2 YNFKEQ. Deletions cut 0 bases from V and 1 base from J, with 10 bases between. This CDR3 comprises 15 residues. Profiling relied on immunoSEQ multiplex PCR, and the TCRdb table lists in-frame clones only, not all of them. Among about 27,000 clones, roughly 70% were seen once, and the ten largest hold 7.5% to 10%. Overall study results and limits: The CD8+ clonality of rheumatoid arthritis patients increased with age, whereas that of healthy controls did not.

This rearrangement joins TRBV4-2 to TRBJ2-7; D is uncertain. The sequenced material came from CD8+ T cells sorted from blood. The TCR was taken from a woman between 18 and 30 years old in good health. The CDR3 region is CASSQDRGGSYEQYF. The CDR3 DNA reads as TGTGCCAGCAGCCAAGATCGCGGTGGGTCCTACGAGCAGTACTTC.